These 4 T cell receptor beta chains were all obtained from the same sample, sequenced in a study of early T cells in non-severe SARS-CoV-2 infection. TCRdb called the 5' RACE reads again in MiXCR, with one record for every CDR3 protein. Of 65,000 to 85,000 distinct CDR3 sequences listed, roughly 16% are singletons. Sequenced: whole blood. These receptors all come from an adult who was a healthcare worker with PCR-confirmed SARS-CoV-2 infection or an uninfected control (not recorded which).

The chain recombines TRBV20-1 with TRBJ2-1; D may be TRBD2 (5 bases). This CDR3 is 16 amino acids long. Deletions cut 0 bases from V and 3 bases from J, with 15 bases between. Germline V gene data show CDR1 as DFQATT and CDR2 as SNEGSKA (reference sequence). The DNA of the CDR3 is TGCAGTGCTAGAGATACTACAAGCGGCCACTACAATGAGCAGTTCTTC. Residues: CSARDTTSGHYNEQFF.

This clonotype was counted between two and nine times. This chain connects TRBV7-9 to TRBJ1-3; D is unresolved. The length of the CDR3 is 15 residues. V was trimmed by 3 bases and J by 0 bases, leaving 9 bases between them. Germline-derived CDR1 and CDR2 are SEHNR and FQNEAQ (reference sequence). CDR3 nucleotide sequence: TGTGCCAGCAGCTTCGTTCCGGACTCTGGAAACACCATATATTTT. Its translation: CASSFVPDSGNTIYF.

This clonotype appeared a few times. The chain recombines TRBV11-3 with TRBJ2-1; the D gene is possibly TRBD2 (7 bases). Trimming pared 1 base from V and 0 bases from J, leaving 10 bases between. The CDR3 is made up of 16 amino acids. Germline V lookup: CDR1 SGHNT, CDR2 YENEEA. CDR3 nucleotides: TGTGCCAGCAGCTTAGTTGCGGGGGCCTCCTACAATGAGCAGTTCTTC. Residues: CASSLVAGASYNEQFF.

This rearrangement joins TRBV18 to TRBJ1-4; D not certain. This CDR3 region has 13 residues. V lost 0 bases and J lost 8, with 7 bases in between. Germline V gives CDR1 KGHSH, CDR2 LQKENI. The CDR3 region has the DNA TGTGCCAGCTCACCACCCACTGGCGAAAAACTGTTTTTT. Translating gives CASSPPTGEKLFF.